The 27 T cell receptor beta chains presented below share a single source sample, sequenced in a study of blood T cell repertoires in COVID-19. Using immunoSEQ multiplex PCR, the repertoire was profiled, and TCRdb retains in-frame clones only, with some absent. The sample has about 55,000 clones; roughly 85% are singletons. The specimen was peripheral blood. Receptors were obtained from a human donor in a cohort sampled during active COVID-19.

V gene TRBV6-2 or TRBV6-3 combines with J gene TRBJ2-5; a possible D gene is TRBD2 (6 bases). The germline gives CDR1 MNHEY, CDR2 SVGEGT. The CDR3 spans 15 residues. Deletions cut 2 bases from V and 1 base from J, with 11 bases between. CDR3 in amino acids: CASSYPGTGQETQYF. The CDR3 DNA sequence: TGTGCCAGCAGTTACCCCGGGACTGGCCAAGAGACCCAGTACTTC.

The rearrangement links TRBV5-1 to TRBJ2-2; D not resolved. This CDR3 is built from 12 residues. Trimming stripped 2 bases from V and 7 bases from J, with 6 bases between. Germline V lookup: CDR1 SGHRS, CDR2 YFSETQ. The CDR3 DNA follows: TGCGCCAGCAGCTTTACAAACGGGGAGCTGTTTTTT. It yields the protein CASSFTNGELFF.

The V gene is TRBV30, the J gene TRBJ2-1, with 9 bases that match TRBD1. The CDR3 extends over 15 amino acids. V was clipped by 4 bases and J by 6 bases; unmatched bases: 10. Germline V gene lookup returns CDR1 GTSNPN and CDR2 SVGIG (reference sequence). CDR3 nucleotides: TGTGCCTGGAACCGACAGGGGGTAAGGGGCAATGAGCAGTTCTTC. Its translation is CAWNRQGVRGNEQFF.

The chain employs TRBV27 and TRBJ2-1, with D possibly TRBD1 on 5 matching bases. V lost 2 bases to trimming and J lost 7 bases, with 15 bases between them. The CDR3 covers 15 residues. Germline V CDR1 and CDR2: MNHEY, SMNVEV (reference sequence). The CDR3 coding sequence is TGTGCCAGCAGTTTACGGACATCAAAGGGGAATGAGCAGTTCTTC. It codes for CASSLRTSKGNEQFF.

The CDR3 nucleotides read TGTGCCAGCAAGCCTCCGGGGGGCACAGATACGCAGTATTTT. Translating gives CASKPPGGTDTQYF. V and J are TRBV27 and TRBJ2-3, with TRBD2 as a possible D gene (6 bases). V lost 7 bases and J lost 1, with 12 bases in between. CDR3 length equals 14 residues. Germline CDR1 and CDR2: MNHEY and SMNVEV (reference sequence).

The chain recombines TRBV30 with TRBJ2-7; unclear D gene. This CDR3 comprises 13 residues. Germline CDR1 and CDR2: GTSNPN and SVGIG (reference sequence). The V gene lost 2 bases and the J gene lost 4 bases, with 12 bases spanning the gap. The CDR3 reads CAWSSSGIYEQYF. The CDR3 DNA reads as TGTGCCTGGAGTAGCTCCGGTATTTACGAGCAGTACTTC.

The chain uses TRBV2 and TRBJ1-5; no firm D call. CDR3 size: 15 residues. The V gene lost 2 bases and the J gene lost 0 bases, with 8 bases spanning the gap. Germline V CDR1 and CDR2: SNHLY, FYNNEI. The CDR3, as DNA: TGTGCCAGCAGTGAACTAGACGTTAGCAATCAGCCCCAGCATTTT. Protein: CASSELDVSNQPQHF.

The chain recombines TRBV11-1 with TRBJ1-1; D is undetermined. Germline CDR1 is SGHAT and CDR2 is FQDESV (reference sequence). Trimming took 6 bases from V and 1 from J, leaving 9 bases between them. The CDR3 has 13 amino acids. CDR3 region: CASRLRQNTEAFF. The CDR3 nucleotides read TGTGCCAGCAGACTGCGACAGAACACTGAAGCTTTCTTT.

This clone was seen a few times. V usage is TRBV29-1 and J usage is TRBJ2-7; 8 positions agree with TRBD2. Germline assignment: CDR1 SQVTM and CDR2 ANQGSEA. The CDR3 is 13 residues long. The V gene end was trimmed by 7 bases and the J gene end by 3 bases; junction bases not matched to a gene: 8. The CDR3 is CSATGGVDYEQYF. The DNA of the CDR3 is TGCAGCGCCACGGGAGGGGTGGACTACGAGCAGTACTTC.

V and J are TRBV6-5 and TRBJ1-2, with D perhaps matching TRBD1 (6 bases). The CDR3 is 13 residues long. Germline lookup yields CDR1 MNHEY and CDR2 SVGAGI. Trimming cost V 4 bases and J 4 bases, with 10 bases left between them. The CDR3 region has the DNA TGTGCCAGCAGTTCCGACAGGACCTATGGCTACACCTTC. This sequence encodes CASSSDRTYGYTF.

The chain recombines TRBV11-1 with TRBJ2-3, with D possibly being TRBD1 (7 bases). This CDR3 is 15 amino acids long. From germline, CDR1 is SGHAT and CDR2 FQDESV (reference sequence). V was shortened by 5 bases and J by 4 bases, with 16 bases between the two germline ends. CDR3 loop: CASSPGGRNPDTQYF. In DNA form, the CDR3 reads TGTGCCAGCAGCCCAGGGGGGCGGAACCCAGATACGCAGTATTTT. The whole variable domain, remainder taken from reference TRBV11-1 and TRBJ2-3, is EAEVAQSPRYKITEKSQAVAFWCDPISGHATLYWYRQILGQGPELLVQFQDESVVDDSQLPKDRFSAERLKGVDSTLKIQPAELGDSAMYLCASSPGGRNPDTQYFGPGTRLTVL.

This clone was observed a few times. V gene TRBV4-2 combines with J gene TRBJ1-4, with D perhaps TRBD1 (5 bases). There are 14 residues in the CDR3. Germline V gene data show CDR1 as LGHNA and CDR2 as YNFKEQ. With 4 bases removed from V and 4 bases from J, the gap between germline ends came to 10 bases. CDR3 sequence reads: CASSRQLNNEKLFF. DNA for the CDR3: TGTGCCAGCAGCCGACAGCTAAATAATGAAAAACTGTTTTTT.

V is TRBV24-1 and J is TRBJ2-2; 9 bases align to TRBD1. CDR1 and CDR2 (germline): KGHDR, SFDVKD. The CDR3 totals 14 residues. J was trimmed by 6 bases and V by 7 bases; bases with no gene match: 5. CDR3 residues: CATSGTGRAGELFF. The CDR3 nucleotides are TGTGCCACCAGCGGGACAGGGAGGGCCGGGGAGCTGTTTTTT.

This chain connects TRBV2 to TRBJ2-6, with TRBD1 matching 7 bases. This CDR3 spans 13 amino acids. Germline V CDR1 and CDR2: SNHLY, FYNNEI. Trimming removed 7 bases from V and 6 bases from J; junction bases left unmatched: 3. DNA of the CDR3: TGTGCCAGCAATAGGGGGCAGGCCAACGTCCTGACTTTC. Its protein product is CASNRGQANVLTF.

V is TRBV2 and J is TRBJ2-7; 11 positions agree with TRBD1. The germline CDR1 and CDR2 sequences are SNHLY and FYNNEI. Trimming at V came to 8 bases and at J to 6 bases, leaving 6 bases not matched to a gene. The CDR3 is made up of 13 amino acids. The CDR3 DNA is TGTGCCAGCGGCGGACAGGGGGCCGGCGAGCAGTACTTC. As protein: CASGGQGAGEQYF.

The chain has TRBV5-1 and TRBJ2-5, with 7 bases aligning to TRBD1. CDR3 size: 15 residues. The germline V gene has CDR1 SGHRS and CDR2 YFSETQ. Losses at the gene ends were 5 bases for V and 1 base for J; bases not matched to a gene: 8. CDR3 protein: CASRGEQGPQETQYF. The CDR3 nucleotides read TGCGCCAGCAGGGGCGAACAGGGGCCCCAAGAGACCCAGTACTTC.

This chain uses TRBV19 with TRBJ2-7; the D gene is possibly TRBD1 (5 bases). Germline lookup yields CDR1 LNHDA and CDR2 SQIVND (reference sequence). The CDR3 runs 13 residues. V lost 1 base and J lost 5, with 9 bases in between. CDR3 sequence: CASSIAGINEQYF. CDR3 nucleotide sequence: TGTGCCAGTAGTATAGCAGGGATCAACGAGCAGTACTTC. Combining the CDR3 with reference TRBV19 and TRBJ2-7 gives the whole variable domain DGGITQSPKYLFRKEGQNVTLSCEQNLNHDAMYWYRQDPGQGLRLIYYSQIVNDFQKGDIAEGYSVSREKKESFPLTVTSAQKNPTAFYLCASSIAGINEQYFGPGTRLTVT.

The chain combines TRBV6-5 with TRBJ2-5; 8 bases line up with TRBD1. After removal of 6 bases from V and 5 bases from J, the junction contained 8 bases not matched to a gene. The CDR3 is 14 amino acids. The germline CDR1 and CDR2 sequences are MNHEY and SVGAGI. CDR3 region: CASRDSGGGETQYF. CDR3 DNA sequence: TGTGCCAGCAGAGATTCAGGGGGCGGGGAGACCCAGTACTTC.

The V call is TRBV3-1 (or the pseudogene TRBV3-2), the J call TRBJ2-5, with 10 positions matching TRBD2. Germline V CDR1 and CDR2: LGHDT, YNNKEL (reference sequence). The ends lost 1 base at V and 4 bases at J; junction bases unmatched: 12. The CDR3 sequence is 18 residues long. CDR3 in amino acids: CASSQGPGSGRNGETQYF. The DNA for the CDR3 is TGTGCCAGCAGCCAAGGTCCGGGTAGCGGGAGGAATGGAGAGACCCAGTACTTC.

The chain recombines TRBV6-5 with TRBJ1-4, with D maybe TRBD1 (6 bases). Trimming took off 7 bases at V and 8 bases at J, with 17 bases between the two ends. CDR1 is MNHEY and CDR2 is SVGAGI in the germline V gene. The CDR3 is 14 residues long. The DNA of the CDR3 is TGTGCCAGCACCCCCAGGGGCCCACAGGAAAAACTGTTTTTT. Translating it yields CASTPRGPQEKLFF.

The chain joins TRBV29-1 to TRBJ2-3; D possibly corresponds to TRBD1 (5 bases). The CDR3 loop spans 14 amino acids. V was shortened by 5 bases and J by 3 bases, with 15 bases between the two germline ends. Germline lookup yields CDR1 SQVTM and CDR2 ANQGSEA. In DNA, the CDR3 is TGCAGCGTTCGTGCTACCTCAGGGACAGATACGCAGTATTTT. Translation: CSVRATSGTDTQYF.

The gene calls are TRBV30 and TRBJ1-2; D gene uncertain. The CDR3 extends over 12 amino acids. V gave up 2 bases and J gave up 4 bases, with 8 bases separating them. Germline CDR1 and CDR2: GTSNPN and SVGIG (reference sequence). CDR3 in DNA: TGTGCCTGGAGTCACCCAGGCTATGGCTACACCTTC. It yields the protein CAWSHPGYGYTF.

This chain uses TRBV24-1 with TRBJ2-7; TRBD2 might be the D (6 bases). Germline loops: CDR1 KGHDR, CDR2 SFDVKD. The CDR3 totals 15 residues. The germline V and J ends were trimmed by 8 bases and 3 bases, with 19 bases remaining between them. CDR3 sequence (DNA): TGTGCCACCAAGTCCGAGACTAGGTCATACTACGAGCAGTACTTC. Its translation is CATKSETRSYYEQYF.

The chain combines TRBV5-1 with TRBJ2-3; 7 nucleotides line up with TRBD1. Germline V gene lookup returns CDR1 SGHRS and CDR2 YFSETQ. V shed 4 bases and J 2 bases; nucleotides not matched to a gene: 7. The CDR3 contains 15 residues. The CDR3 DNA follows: TGCGCCAGCAGCGGGGACAGCCTGGTCACAGATACGCAGTATTTT. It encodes CASSGDSLVTDTQYF.

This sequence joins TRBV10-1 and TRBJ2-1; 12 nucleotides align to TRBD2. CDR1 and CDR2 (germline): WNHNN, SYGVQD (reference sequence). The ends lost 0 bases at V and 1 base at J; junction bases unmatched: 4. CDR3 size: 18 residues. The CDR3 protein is CASSESSGLAGSYNEQFF. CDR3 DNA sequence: TGCGCCAGCAGTGAGTCCTCCGGACTAGCGGGATCCTACAATGAGCAGTTCTTC.

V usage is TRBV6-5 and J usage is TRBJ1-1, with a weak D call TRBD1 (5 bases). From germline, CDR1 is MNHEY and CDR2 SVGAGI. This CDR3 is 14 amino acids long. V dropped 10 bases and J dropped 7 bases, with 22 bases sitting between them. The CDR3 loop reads CATLPLLIGGEAFF. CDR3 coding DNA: TGTGCCACCCTCCCTCTGCTGATCGGGGGTGAAGCTTTCTTT.

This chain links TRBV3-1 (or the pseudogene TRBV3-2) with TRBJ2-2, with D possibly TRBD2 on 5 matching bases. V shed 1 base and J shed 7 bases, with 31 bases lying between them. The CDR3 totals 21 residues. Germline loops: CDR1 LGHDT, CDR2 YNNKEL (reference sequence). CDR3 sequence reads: CASSQVRGRSPDEGNGGELFF. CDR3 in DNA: TGTGCCAGCAGCCAAGTTCGTGGAAGGAGCCCCGATGAGGGTAATGGCGGGGAGCTGTTTTTT.